Listed here is a single TCR beta chain. Original data processing: The authors estimated nucleated cell counts from reference gene primer amplification. TCRdb's copy holds only in-frame clones and misses some; the assay was immunoSEQ multiplex PCR. V and J calls and clone size are as listed in that table; D and trimming were resolved from the DNA. The data contain over 200,000 clones, roughly four fifths of them seen just once; the ten biggest clones take up roughly 7.6%. This entry is derived from a study of blood T cell repertoires in COVID-19. Study at large: The study drew acute and convalescent COVID-19 samples from the United States, Italy and Spain. PBMCs, B-cell-depleted T cells, or T cells provided the cDNA or gDNA that made up the material.

With V trimmed by 3 bases and J by 8 bases, 5 bases remained unmatched. CDR3 length: 13 residues. CDR1 and CDR2 from the germline V gene are SGDLS and YYNGEE. Followed over time, Seattle patients had been enrolled while infection was active. The source material was peripheral blood. This TCR was sampled from a woman of 80 years or more with COVID-19, enrolled during active disease. The chain couples TRBV9 to TRBJ1-2, with TRBD1 matching 9 bases. CDR3 sequence reads: CASSAGQGLGYTF. The CDR3 DNA is TGTGCCAGCAGCGCCGGACAGGGGTTGGGCTACACCTTC.